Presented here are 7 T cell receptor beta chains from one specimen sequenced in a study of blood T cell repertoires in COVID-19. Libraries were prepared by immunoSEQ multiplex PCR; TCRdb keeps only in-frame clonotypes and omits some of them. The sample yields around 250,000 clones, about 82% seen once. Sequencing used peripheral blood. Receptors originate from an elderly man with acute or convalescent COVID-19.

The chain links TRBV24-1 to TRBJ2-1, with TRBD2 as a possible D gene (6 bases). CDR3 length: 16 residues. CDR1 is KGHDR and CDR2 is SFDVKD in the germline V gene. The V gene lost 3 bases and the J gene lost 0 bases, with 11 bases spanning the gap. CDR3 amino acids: CATSDPRGSSYNEQFF. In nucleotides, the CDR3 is TGTGCCACCAGTGATCCACGGGGGAGCTCCTACAATGAGCAGTTCTTC.

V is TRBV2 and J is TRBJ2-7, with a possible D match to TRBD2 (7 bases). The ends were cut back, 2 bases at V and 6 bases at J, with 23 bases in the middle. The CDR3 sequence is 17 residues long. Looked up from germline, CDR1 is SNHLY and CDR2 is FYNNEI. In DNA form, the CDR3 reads TGTGCCAGCAGTGAACGGGGGGCCACCACCTATTTATCCGAGCAGTACTTC. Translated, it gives CASSERGATTYLSEQYF.

The CDR3, as DNA: TGTGCCAGCAGCCGTACAGGGGAAGAGACCCAGTACTTC. It yields the protein CASSRTGEETQYF. The chain carries TRBV5-4 and TRBJ2-5; TRBD1 matches at 7 bases. Trimming removed 4 bases from V and 3 bases from J; junction bases left unmatched: 3. Germline CDR1 is SGHNT and CDR2 is YYREEE (reference sequence). There are 13 residues in the CDR3.

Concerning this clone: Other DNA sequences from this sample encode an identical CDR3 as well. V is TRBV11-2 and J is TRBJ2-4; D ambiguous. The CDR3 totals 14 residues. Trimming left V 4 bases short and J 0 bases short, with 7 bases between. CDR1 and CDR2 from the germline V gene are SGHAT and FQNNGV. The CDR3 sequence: CASSSRLAKNIQYF. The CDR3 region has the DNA TGTGCCAGCAGCTCGAGATTAGCCAAAAACATTCAGTACTTC.

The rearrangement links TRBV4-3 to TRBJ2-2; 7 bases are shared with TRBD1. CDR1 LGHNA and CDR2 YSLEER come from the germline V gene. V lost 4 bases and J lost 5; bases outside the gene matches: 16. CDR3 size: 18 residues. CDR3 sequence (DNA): TGCGCCAGCAGCCTGAACCCTTCCGGGACAGATCAAACCGGGGAGCTGTTTTTT. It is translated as CASSLNPSGTDQTGELFF.

The CDR3 DNA follows: TGTGCCAGCCGGGACACAGGCGATCCAACGCAGTATTTT. Translated: CASRDTGDPTQYF. V usage is TRBV19 and J usage is TRBJ2-3, with D perhaps matching TRBD1 (6 bases). V gave up 9 bases and J gave up 9 bases, with 19 bases separating them. CDR1 is LNHDA, CDR2 SQIVND, per germline (reference sequence). The CDR3 covers 13 residues.

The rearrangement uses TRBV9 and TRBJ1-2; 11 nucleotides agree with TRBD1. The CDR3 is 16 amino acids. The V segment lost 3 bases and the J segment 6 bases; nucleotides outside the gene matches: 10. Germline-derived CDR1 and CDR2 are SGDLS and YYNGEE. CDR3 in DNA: TGTGCCAGCAGCGCCCTCCGGGACAGGGGGTTGAATGGCTACACCTTC. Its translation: CASSALRDRGLNGYTF.